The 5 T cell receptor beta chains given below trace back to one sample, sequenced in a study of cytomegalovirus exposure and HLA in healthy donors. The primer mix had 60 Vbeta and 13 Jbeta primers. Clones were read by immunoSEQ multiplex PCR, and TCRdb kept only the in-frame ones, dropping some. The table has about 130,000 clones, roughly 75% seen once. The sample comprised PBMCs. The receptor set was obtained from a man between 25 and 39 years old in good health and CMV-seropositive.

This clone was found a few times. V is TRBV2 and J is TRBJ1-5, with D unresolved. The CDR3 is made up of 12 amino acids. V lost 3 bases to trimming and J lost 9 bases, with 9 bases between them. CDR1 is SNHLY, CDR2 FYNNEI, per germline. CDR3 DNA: TGTGCCAGCAGTGAGAATGGGAGGCCCCAGCATTTT. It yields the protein CASSENGRPQHF.

CDR3 in amino acids: CASSPDPGTRSGNTIYF. In nucleotides, the CDR3 is TGTGCCAGCAGCCCAGACCCTGGGACACGCTCTGGAAACACCATATATTTT. The chain joins TRBV7-8 to TRBJ1-3; D is perhaps TRBD1 (6 bases). Germline values: CDR1 SGHVS, CDR2 FQNEAQ. Trimming left V 5 bases short and J 0 bases short, with 17 bases between. This CDR3 comprises 17 residues.

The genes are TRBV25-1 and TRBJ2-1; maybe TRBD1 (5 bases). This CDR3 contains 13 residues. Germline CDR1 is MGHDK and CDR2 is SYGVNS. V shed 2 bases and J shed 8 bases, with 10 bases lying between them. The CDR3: CASSERGFDEQFF. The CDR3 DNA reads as TGTGCCAGCAGTGAAAGGGGTTTCGATGAGCAGTTCTTC.

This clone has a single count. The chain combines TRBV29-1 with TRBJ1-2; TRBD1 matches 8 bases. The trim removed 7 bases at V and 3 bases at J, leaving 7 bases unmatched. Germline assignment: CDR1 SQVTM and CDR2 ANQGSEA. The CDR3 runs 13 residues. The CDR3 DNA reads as TGCAGCGCGCCCCAGGACAGGGACTATGGCTACACCTTC. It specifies CSAPQDRDYGYTF. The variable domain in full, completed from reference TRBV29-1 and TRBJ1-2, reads SAVISQKPSRDICQRGTSLTIQCQVDSQVTMMFWYRQQPGQSLTLIATANQGSEATYESGFVIDKFPISRPNLTFSTLTVSNMSPEDSSIYLCSAPQDRDYGYTFGSGTRLTVV.

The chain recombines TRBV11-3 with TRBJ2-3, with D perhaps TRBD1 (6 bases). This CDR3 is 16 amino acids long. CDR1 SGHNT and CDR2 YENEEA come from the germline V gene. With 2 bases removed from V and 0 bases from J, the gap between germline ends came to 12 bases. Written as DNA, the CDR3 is TGTGCCAGCAGCTTATCGACAGGACCTAGCACAGATACGCAGTATTTT. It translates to CASSLSTGPSTDTQYF.